This T cell receptor beta chain came from a study of T cell responses to AZD1222 COVID-19 vaccine. General study points: The span of vaccine-associated CD4 TCRs extended across spike, with dominance at 160-218 and 743-854.

The CDR3 totals 14 residues. Trimming took off 2 bases at V and 0 bases at J, with 7 bases between the two ends. CDR1 and CDR2 from the germline V gene are LNHDA and SQIVND (reference sequence). For this clone: Its matching antigen is unknown. Other DNA sequences in the sample encode the same CDR3.

This table comes from immunoSEQ multiplex PCR, and its TCRdb copy is limited to in-frame clones, with some not included. The repertoire includes roughly 150,000 clones, 90% to 95% of them detected once, and more than 1.4% sits in the top ten. V usage is TRBV19 and J usage is TRBJ1-1, with a tentative D call TRBD1 (6 bases). The source is an adult in good health. Source: peripheral blood, taken on day 0 of AZD1222 vaccination. This chain's CDR3 is CASSIRGMNTEAFF. The CDR3 nucleotides are TGTGCCAGTAGTATAAGGGGGATGAACACTGAAGCTTTCTTT.